The 19 T cell receptor beta chains in this list originate from one sample, sequenced in a study of Graves' ophthalmopathy and Graves' hyperthyroidism. CDR3 regions of TCR beta were amplified from RNA transcripts. An opening RT-PCR round employed HTBI primers and preceded a second-round multiplex PCR. TCRdb redid the calling of the multiplex PCR reads with MiXCR, one entry per CDR3 protein. The data hold just over 600,000 distinct CDR3 sequences, with 22% observed a single time. The sample taken for sequencing was peripheral blood. The receptors were gathered from a woman under 30 with stable Graves' hyperthyroidism. Some clones in this sample may be carry-over from other donors' samples.

This clonotype has ten or more counts. The V gene is TRBV2, the J gene TRBJ2-2; 11 bases are shared with TRBD2. V shed 4 bases, J shed 7 bases, and the junction held 8 bases outside the gene matches. The CDR3 is 16 amino acids. In germline, CDR1 is SNHLY, CDR2 FYNNEI. The CDR3 region has the DNA TGTGCCAGCAGTGTTCGGCTAGCGGGGGGCAACGGGGAGCTGTTTTTT. Protein: CASSVRLAGGNGELFF.

As concerns this clonotype: A much larger clone sits a single nucleotide away, making a read error possible. The chain links TRBV5-1 to TRBJ2-7; D is possibly TRBD1 (6 bases). There are 14 residues in the CDR3. Germline V gene lookup returns CDR1 SGHRS and CDR2 YFSETQ. CDR3 DNA: TGCGCCAGCAGCTTGGACAGGGACCTCTACGAGCAGTGCTTC. Amino acid sequence: CASSLDRDLYEQCF.

This clonotype occurred a few times. This chain links TRBV20-1 with TRBJ2-2; TRBD1 matches at 9 bases. The CDR3 spans 16 residues. Looked up from germline, CDR1 is DFQATT and CDR2 is SNEGSKA (reference sequence). V lost 0 bases to trimming and J lost 2 bases; unmatched junction nucleotides: 4. CDR3 coding DNA: TGCAGTGCTAGAGATGCGGGACAGGGTAACACCGGGGAGCTGTTTTTT. It specifies CSARDAGQGNTGELFF.

The rearrangement joins TRBV11-3 to TRBJ1-5; TRBD1 might be the D (6 bases). The germline V gene has CDR1 SGHNT and CDR2 YENEEA. V lost 5 bases to trimming and J lost 3 bases, with 11 bases between them. The CDR3 sequence is 14 residues long. The CDR3 bases are TGTGCCAGCAGCCCCAGGGGTTACAATCAGCCCCAGCATTTT. It specifies CASSPRGYNQPQHF. The entire variable domain, with the rest obtained from reference TRBV11-3 and TRBJ1-5, is as follows: EAGVVQSPRYKIIEKKQPVAFWCNPISGHNTLYWYLQNLGQGPELLIRYENEEAVDDSQLPKDRFSAERLKGVDSTLKIQPAELGDSAVYLCASSPRGYNQPQHFGDGTRLSIL.

This clonotype was picked up many times. This chain joins TRBV6-1 and TRBJ1-1, with 8 bases fitting TRBD1. The germline V gene has CDR1 MNHNS and CDR2 SASEGT. Unmatched junction bases numbered 5, after V lost 5 bases and J lost 9 bases. The CDR3 extends over 12 amino acids. The CDR3 coding sequence is TGTGCCAGCAGTCCCAGGGGGCGACAAGCTTTCTTT. Its translation is CASSPRGRQAFF.

This clonotype was counted at least ten times. The CDR3 sequence: CASSLKVAEGSTDTQYF. The DNA for the CDR3 is TGTGCCAGCAGTTTGAAGGTAGCGGAGGGAAGCACAGATACGCAGTATTTT. The chain has TRBV12-3 or TRBV12-4 and TRBJ2-3, with D maybe TRBD2 (6 bases). The V and J ends lost 3 bases and 0 bases respectively, with 16 bases between them. CDR3 length: 17 residues.

The sample holds many counts of this clonotype. V gene TRBV19 combines with J gene TRBJ2-2, with 7 bases aligning to TRBD1. After removal of 4 bases from V and 0 bases from J, the junction contained 8 bases not matched to a gene. The CDR3 consists of 17 residues. CDR1 is LNHDA and CDR2 is SQIVND in the germline V gene (reference sequence). CDR3 region: CASSRRQGPTNTGELFF. The DNA for the CDR3 is TGTGCCAGTAGTAGGAGACAGGGACCAACGAACACCGGGGAGCTGTTTTTT.

This clonotype was seen at least ten times. The chain joins TRBV6-2 or TRBV6-3 to TRBJ1-2; 8 bases line up with TRBD1. The CDR3 has 19 amino acids. Unmatched junction bases numbered 18, after V lost 0 bases and J lost 6 bases. Per germline, CDR1 MNHEY and CDR2 SVGEGT. For the CDR3, the DNA is TGTGCCAGCAGTTACTCGAGACAGGGGATCCCCCACCAACTAAATGGCTACACCTTC. This codes for CASSYSRQGIPHQLNGYTF.

This clonotype appeared many times. This sequence joins TRBV5-1 and TRBJ2-7; a possible D gene is TRBD1 (5 bases). This CDR3 has 12 residues. V was cut by 5 bases and J by 3 bases, with 9 bases left in between. Per germline, CDR1 SGHRS and CDR2 YFSETQ. CDR3 loop: CASSSQDYEQYF. In nucleotides, the CDR3 is TGCGCCAGCAGTTCACAGGACTACGAGCAGTACTTC.

This clonotype was seen many times. This rearrangement joins TRBV12-3 or TRBV12-4 to TRBJ2-7; no reliable D call. The germline V and J ends were trimmed by 0 bases and 1 base, with 7 bases remaining between them. The CDR3 totals 14 residues. CDR3 loop: CASSLAGSSYEQYF. The CDR3 coding sequence is TGTGCCAGCAGTTTAGCGGGGTCGTCCTACGAGCAGTACTTC.

In this sample, this clonotype turned up many times. The chain combines TRBV6-2 or TRBV6-3 with TRBJ2-2, with D possibly being TRBD2 (6 bases). Germline V CDR1 and CDR2: MNHEY, SVGEGT. V lost 2 bases, J lost 6 bases, and 10 bases lay in between. This CDR3 contains 14 residues. The CDR3 nucleotides are TGTGCCAGCAGTTACCCCCCGGGGGCCGGGGAGCTGTTTTTT. The encoded protein is CASSYPPGAGELFF.

This clonotype has only a few counts. The J gene is TRBJ1-1, the V gene TRBV18; D is uncertain. V lost 1 base to trimming and J lost 4 bases, with 13 bases between them. The CDR3 covers 15 residues. Germline values: CDR1 KGHSH, CDR2 LQKENI. CDR3 loop: CASSPLTEGGTEAFF. CDR3 coding DNA: TGTGCCAGCTCACCACTAACAGAGGGAGGCACTGAAGCTTTCTTT.

In its sample, this clonotype was seen many times. This chain joins TRBV4-1 and TRBJ1-2; perhaps TRBD1 as D (6 bases). CDR1 is MGHRA, CDR2 YSYEKL, per germline. With 1 base removed from V and 0 bases from J, the gap between germline ends came to 12 bases. The CDR3 totals 16 residues. The DNA for the CDR3 is TGCGCCAGCAGCCAAGCACGTGGACAGACTAACTATGGCTACACCTTC. This sequence encodes CASSQARGQTNYGYTF.

The chain joins TRBV25-1 to TRBJ2-5; TRBD1 aligns across 7 bases. The CDR3 runs 12 residues. Per germline, CDR1 MGHDK and CDR2 SYGVNS. V dropped 4 bases and J dropped 6; count of bases not matched to a gene: 2. The CDR3 loop reads CASSGGQKTQYF. The CDR3 DNA reads as TGTGCCAGCAGTGGGGGACAGAAGACCCAGTACTTC.

In regard to this clonotype: A read error may produce the germline difference seen at one junction end. The CDR3 sequence is CVSSYSIRQQAFF. In nucleotides, the CDR3 is TGTGTCAGCAGTTACTCGATTCGGCAGCAAGCTTTCTTT. The J gene is TRBJ1-1, the V gene TRBV6-5, with no clear D. From germline, CDR1 is MNHEY and CDR2 SVGAGI. The CDR3 has 13 amino acids.

V usage is TRBV11-1 and J usage is TRBJ1-1; TRBD1 agrees at 9 bases. V shed 0 bases and J 3 bases; nucleotides not matched to a gene: 8. The CDR3 sequence is 17 residues long. CDR1 and CDR2 from the germline V gene are SGHAT and FQDESV (reference sequence). The chain's CDR3 is CASSLARGQGGYTEAFF. The CDR3 DNA reads TGTGCCAGCAGCTTAGCGCGGGGACAGGGAGGGTACACTGAAGCTTTCTTT.

This clonotype was observed a few times. The CDR3 carries no conserved terminal phenylalanine or tryptophan, so it likely arises from a read error. The CDR3 DNA follows: TGTGCCAGCAGACCCCAGGGGGCAGTTAACCAGCCCCAGCATCTT. This codes for CASRPQGAVNQPQHL. The chain couples TRBV2 to TRBJ1-5; 8 bases are a match to TRBD1. Germline CDR1 is SNHLY and CDR2 is FYNNEI. With V trimmed by 6 bases and J by 7 bases, 11 bases remained unmatched. The CDR3 loop spans 15 amino acids.

The chain carries TRBV12-3 or TRBV12-4 and TRBJ1-6, with D possibly matching TRBD1 (5 bases). The CDR3 loop spans 13 amino acids. The V gene lost 4 bases and the J gene lost 10 bases, with 11 bases spanning the gap. The CDR3 DNA sequence: TGTGCCAGCAGTTCCGGGGGTCGGTCACCCCTCCACTTT. The encoded protein is CASSSGGRSPLHF.

This clonotype was found a few times. The chain joins TRBV19 to TRBJ1-1, with D uncertain. V was trimmed by 3 bases and J by 4 bases, leaving 9 bases between them. The CDR3 loop spans 13 amino acids. Germline V gene lookup returns CDR1 LNHDA and CDR2 SQIVND (reference sequence). In DNA, the CDR3 is TGTGCCAGTAGTATCGGCGGGTCCACTGAAGCTTTCTTT. Its protein is CASSIGGSTEAFF.